This T cell receptor (beta chain) emerged from a study of cytomegalovirus exposure and HLA in healthy donors. Study findings and constraints: Immune exposure data for these donors was limited to CMV serostatus.

Germline V gene sequence: CDR1 SGHRS, CDR2 YFSETQ. The CDR3 loop spans 14 amino acids. The V end lost 4 bases, the J end lost 6 bases, and 17 bases lay between the germline ends. Points on this clone: Its antigen is not identified.

Those who donated were healthy bone marrow donors. The PCR had 60 Vbeta and 13 Jbeta primers. As originally analysed: A later analysis counted 80 million or so unique TCR beta chains, 9.5 million to 13 million shared. Measured with immunoSEQ multiplex PCR; TCRdb has only the in-frame clones, and not every one. V and J calls and clone size are copied from that table; D and trimming were computed from the DNA. This sample has about 82,000 clones, with approximately 82% found just once. The rearrangement links TRBV5-1 to TRBJ2-7; D is uncertain. The sequenced sample consisted of PBMCs. The receptor's source is a man in his sixties or seventies in good health and CMV-seropositive. CDR3 bases: TGCGCCAGCAGCAGCCTCGGGTACCTCTCCGAGCAGTACTTC. Translated, it gives CASSSLGYLSEQYF.